The sample holds a few counts of the clone carrying this T cell receptor beta chain. Sequencing used immunoSEQ multiplex PCR; TCRdb keeps in-frame clones, though not all of them. The sample lists 20,000 to 25,000 clones; 70% to 90% were seen once. The data are from a study of T cell changes during pregnancy in multiple sclerosis. Germline lookup yields CDR1 LNHDA and CDR2 SQIVND (reference sequence). Trimming took 10 bases from V and 2 from J, leaving 12 bases between them. The CDR3 length is 13 residues. This clonotype was obtained from a female donor in good health, enrolled as a control in a pregnancy study. The specimen comprised CD8+ T cells from peripheral blood mononuclear cells, sampled in the first trimester of pregnancy. The V call is TRBV19, the J call TRBJ1-5; D ambiguous. The CDR3: CATQDGGNQPQHF. The CDR3, as DNA: TGTGCCACCCAGGATGGCGGCAATCAGCCCCAGCATTTT. Using reference TRBV19 and TRBJ1-5 for the parts outside the CDR3, the full variable domain is DGGITQSPKYLFRKEGQNVTLSCEQNLNHDAMYWYRQDPGQGLRLIYYSQIVNDFQKGDIAEGYSVSREKKESFPLTVTSAQKNPTAFYLCATQDGGNQPQHFGDGTRLSIL.